This TCR beta chain was retrieved from a study of shared clonotypes between healthy human individuals. To note about this clone: Antigen: not known.

CD8 memory merged CD45RO+ with CCR7-negative CD45RA+ TemRA cells. Study outcomes and limitations: Only blood samples were collected, and tissue repertoires likely differ.

Using immunoSEQ multiplex PCR, the repertoire was profiled, and TCRdb retains in-frame clones only, with some absent. The data show 600,000 to 750,000 clones, 90% seen once. The CDR3 has 14 amino acids. V dropped 4 bases and J dropped 2 bases, with 15 bases sitting between them. Per the germline V gene, CDR1 is SQVTM and CDR2 is ANQGSEA. This TCR was recovered from a man aged 18 to 30 in good health. Some clones in this sample may be carry-over from other donors' samples. Sample: memory CD8+ T cells from PBMCs. As to subset: CD45RO+ cells pooled with CCR7-negative TemRA cells. The chain couples TRBV29-1 to TRBJ2-7; perhaps TRBD1 as D (6 bases). CDR3 coding DNA: TGCAGCGTTGTAGGGGGTAGGTACCCCTACGAGCAGTACTTC. It encodes CSVVGGRYPYEQYF.